These 5 T cell receptor beta chains originate from one sample sequenced in a study of CD8+ T cells in alopecia areata. Extracted from the samples, RNA was reverse transcribed into cDNA to serve as the sequencing template. Using immunoSEQ multiplex PCR, the repertoire was profiled, and TCRdb retains in-frame clones only, with some absent. This sample has approximately 200,000 clones, with roughly three fifths found just once. Treatment given: oral pan-JAK inhibitor, 5-10 mg twice daily. Source: CD4+ T cells sorted from blood, taken at week 4, from a patient treated with tofacitinib. Every receptor here comes from a human donor with alopecia areata.

V and J are TRBV2 and TRBJ2-2; 7 bases line up with TRBD2. Germline V gene data show CDR1 as SNHLY and CDR2 as FYNNEI. V was pared by 7 bases and J by 7 bases, with 9 bases of the junction left unmatched. CDR3 size: 14 residues. CDR3 sequence (DNA): TGTGCCAGCACCTCTTCCAGGGAGGGCGGGGAGCTGTTTTTT. Protein: CASTSSREGGELFF.

To note about this clone: This sample includes further DNA sequences coding for the same CDR3. The V and J genes are TRBV9 and TRBJ2-3; 8 nucleotides line up with TRBD2. This CDR3 contains 16 residues. J was trimmed by 2 bases and V by 0 bases; bases with no gene match: 5. Germline assignment: CDR1 SGDLS and CDR2 YYNGEE. The CDR3 loop reads CASSVGGSGNTDTQYF. CDR3 nucleotide sequence: TGTGCCAGCAGCGTAGGTGGTAGCGGGAACACAGATACGCAGTATTTT.

The sample holds a few counts of this clone. The CDR3 bases are TGTGCCAGCAGCCCTCGACAGTCCTCCTACGAGCAGTACTTC. Protein: CASSPRQSSYEQYF. The V call is TRBV7-8, the J call TRBJ2-7; tentatively, D is TRBD1 (5 bases). The CDR3 covers 14 residues. The ends were cut back, 5 bases at V and 0 bases at J, with 11 bases in the middle. Germline V lookup: CDR1 SGHVS, CDR2 FQNEAQ.

This clone was seen a handful of times. The chain carries TRBV30 and TRBJ2-7; 12 bases are shared with TRBD2. Germline CDR1 is GTSNPN and CDR2 is SVGIG (reference sequence). This CDR3 is built from 13 residues. V lost 5 bases to trimming and J lost 4 bases; unmatched junction nucleotides: 3. The CDR3 sequence: CAWAGTSGYEQYF. The DNA of the CDR3 is TGTGCCTGGGCCGGGACTAGCGGGTACGAGCAGTACTTC. The variable domain in full, with the rest retrieved from reference TRBV30 and TRBJ2-7, is SQTIHQWPATLVQPVGSPLSLECTVEGTSNPNLYWYRQAAGRGLQLLFYSVGIGQISSEVPQNLSASRPQDRQFILSSKKLLLSDSGFYLCAWAGTSGYEQYFGPGTRLTVT.

The chain links TRBV19 to TRBJ2-3; 10 bases match TRBD1. Germline V lookup: CDR1 LNHDA, CDR2 SQIVND (reference sequence). The V and J ends lost 5 bases and 0 bases, in that order; junction bases with no gene match: 5. The CDR3 runs to 16 residues. The CDR3 DNA reads as TGTGCCAGTAGTCCACGGACAGGGGGAAGCACAGATACGCAGTATTTT. This codes for CASSPRTGGSTDTQYF. Full variable domain (remainder filled in from reference TRBV19 and TRBJ2-3): DGGITQSPKYLFRKEGQNVTLSCEQNLNHDAMYWYRQDPGQGLRLIYYSQIVNDFQKGDIAEGYSVSREKKESFPLTVTSAQKNPTAFYLCASSPRTGGSTDTQYFGPGTRLTVL.